The clone carrying this T cell receptor beta chain turned up a few times. Its antigen remains unidentified. This CDR3 is built from 19 residues. Between the trimmed V and J ends, which lost 2 bases and 7 bases, there was a span of 26 bases. Germline CDR1 is KGHSH and CDR2 is LQKENI. MiXCR, run by TCRdb on the 5' RACE reads, gives a single entry per CDR3 protein. The table records about 430,000 distinct CDR3 sequences, around 24% of them present only once. This record comes from a study of T-cell memory formation after mild COVID-19. For the study at large: For the most part, TCR clusters were specific to one donor. Study conclusions and caveats: A second wave of clones peaked on day 37, and their SARS-CoV-2 specificity went unconfirmed. Chiefly within CM and EM were the contracting CD4+ clones; CD8+ ones were within EMRA.

The rearrangement joins TRBV18 to TRBJ2-2; D is unclear. Source material: PBMCs or a T cell subset sorted from them (not recorded which). This clonotype originated in an adult woman who had mild COVID-19 (a few samples of this study predate the infection). Cell type and time point are not known. CDR3 coding DNA: TGTGCCAGCTCACCATGGGATGTGGATAAGTACCACGTTGGCGGGGAGCTGTTTTTT. The encoded protein is CASSPWDVDKYHVGGELFF.